Given below is one T cell receptor (beta chain) in context. These data are taken from a study of shared T cell receptors in the human thymus. The junction had 17 bases not matched to a gene; V was cut back by 5 bases and J by 12 bases. Per the germline V gene, CDR1 is MNHEY and CDR2 is SMNVEV (reference sequence). The length of the CDR3 is 15 residues. Sequencing used immunoSEQ multiplex PCR; TCRdb keeps in-frame clones, though not all of them. Of some 660,000 clones in the sample, 87% are singletons; the top ten hold 0.0094%. The data also belong to a second study, concerning human thymus T cells.

Material: thymocytes. The rearrangement uses TRBV27 and TRBJ2-7; 9 nucleotides agree with TRBD1. The receptor's source is a boy less than two years old with a congenital heart defect. The CDR3 DNA is TGTGCCAGCAGTCCAACCAGGACAGGGGTAGATCGCCGGTACTTC. This codes for CASSPTRTGVDRRYF.